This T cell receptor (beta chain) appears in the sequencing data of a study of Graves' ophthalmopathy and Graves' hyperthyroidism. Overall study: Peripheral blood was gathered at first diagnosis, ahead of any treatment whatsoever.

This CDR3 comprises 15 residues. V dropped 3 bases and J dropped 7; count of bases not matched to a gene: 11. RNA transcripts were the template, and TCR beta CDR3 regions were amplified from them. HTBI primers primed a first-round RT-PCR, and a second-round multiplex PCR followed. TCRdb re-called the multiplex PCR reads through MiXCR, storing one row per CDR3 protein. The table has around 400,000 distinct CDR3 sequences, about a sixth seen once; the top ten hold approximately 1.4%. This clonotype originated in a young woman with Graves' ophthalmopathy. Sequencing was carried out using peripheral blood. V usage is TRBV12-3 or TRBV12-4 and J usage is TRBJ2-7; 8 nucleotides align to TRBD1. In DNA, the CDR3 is TGTGCCAGCAGTTTCCTCCGGACAGGGCAATATGAGCAGTACTTC. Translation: CASSFLRTGQYEQYF.